This TCR beta chain originates from a study of cytomegalovirus exposure and HLA in healthy donors. Overall study findings and caveats: In a later analysis, at a false discovery rate of 0.05, approximately 15,000 TCR beta sequences matched HLA alleles.

The PCR employed 60 Vbeta primers together with 13 Jbeta primers. Method: immunoSEQ multiplex PCR; TCRdb's copy keeps in-frame clones and lacks some. This table has about 200,000 clones, about four fifths appearing once. V shed 5 bases and J 1 base; nucleotides not matched to a gene: 5. This CDR3 is 15 amino acids long. CDR1 and CDR2 from the germline V gene are MDHEN and SYDVKM. Comment on this clone: Its antigen is not identified.

The chain links TRBV28 to TRBJ2-5; the match to TRBD2 covers 9 bases. The TCR originated in a woman aged 18-29 years in good health and CMV-seronegative. Sample: PBMCs. This CDR3 reads CASSVAGALQETQYF. The CDR3, as DNA: TGTGCCAGCAGTGTAGCGGGAGCTCTCCAAGAGACCCAGTACTTC.